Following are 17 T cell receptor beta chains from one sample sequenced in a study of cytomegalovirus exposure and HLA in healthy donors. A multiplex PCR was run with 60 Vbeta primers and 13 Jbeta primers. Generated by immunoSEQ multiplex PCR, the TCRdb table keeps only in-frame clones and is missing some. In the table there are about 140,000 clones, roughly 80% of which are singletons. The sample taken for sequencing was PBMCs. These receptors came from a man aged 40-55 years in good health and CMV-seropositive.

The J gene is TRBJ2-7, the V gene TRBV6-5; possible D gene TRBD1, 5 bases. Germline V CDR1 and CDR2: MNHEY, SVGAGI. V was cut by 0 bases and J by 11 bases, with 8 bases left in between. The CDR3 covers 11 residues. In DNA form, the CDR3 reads TGTGCCAGCAGTTACTCGGGGCGGAAGTACTTC. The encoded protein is CASSYSGRKYF.

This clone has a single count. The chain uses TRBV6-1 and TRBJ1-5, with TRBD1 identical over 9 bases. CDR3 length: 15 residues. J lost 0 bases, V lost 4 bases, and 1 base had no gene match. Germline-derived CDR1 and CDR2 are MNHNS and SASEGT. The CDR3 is CASSGQGGSNQPQHF. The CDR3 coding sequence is TGTGCCAGCAGTGGACAGGGGGGTAGCAATCAGCCCCAGCATTTT.

CDR3 sequence (DNA): TGTGCCAGCAGTGATTTAGGGGGCAATCAGCCCCAGCATTTT. This gives the protein CASSDLGGNQPQHF. This sequence joins TRBV25-1 and TRBJ1-5; the D gene is possibly TRBD1 (5 bases). With 3 bases removed from V and 2 bases from J, the gap between germline ends came to 8 bases. Germline loops: CDR1 MGHDK, CDR2 SYGVNS. The CDR3 runs 14 residues.

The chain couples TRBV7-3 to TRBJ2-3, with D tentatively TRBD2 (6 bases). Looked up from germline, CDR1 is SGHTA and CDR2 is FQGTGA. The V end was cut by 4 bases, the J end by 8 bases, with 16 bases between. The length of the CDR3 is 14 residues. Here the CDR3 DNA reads TGTGCCAGCAGCTCGGACTACGAGAGTGGTACGCAGTATTTT. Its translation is CASSSDYESGTQYF. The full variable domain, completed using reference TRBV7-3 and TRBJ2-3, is GAGVSQTPSNKVTEKGKYVELRCDPISGHTALYWYRQSLGQGPEFLIYFQGTGAADDSGLPNDRFFAVRPEGSVSTLKIQRTERGDSAVYLCASSSDYESGTQYFGPGTRLTVL.

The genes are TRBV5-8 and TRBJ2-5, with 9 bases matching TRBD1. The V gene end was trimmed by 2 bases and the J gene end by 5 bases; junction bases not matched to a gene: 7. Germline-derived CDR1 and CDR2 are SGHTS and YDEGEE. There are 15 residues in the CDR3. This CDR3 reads CASSFGTGNRETQYF. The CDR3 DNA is TGTGCCAGCAGCTTCGGGACAGGGAACCGGGAGACCCAGTACTTC.

CDR3 in amino acids: CASSDVGQGTYEQYF. The DNA for the CDR3 is TGTGCCAGCAGTGACGTAGGGCAGGGAACCTACGAGCAGTACTTC. V is TRBV2 and J is TRBJ2-7; D perhaps matches TRBD1 (5 bases). CDR3 length: 15 residues. The ends were cut back, 3 bases at V and 2 bases at J, with 14 bases in the middle. CDR1 and CDR2 from the germline V gene are SNHLY and FYNNEI.

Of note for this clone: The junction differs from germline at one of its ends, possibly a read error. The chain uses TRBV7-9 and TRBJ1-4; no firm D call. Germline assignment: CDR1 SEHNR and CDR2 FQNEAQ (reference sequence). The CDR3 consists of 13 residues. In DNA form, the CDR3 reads TGTTCCAGCAGCTACCAGAGGAATGAAAAACTGTTTTTT. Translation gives CSSSYQRNEKLFF.

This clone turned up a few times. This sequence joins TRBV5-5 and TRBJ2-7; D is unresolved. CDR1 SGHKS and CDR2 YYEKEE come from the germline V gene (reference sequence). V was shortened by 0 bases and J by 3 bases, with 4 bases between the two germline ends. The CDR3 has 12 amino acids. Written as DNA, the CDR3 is TGTGCCAGCAGCTTGGGAGGCTACGAGCAGTACTTC. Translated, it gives CASSLGGYEQYF.

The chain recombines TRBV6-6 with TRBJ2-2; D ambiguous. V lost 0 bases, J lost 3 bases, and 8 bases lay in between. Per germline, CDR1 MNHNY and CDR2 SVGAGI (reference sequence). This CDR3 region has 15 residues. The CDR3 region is CASSYSSPDTGELFF. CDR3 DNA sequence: TGTGCCAGCAGTTACTCGAGCCCGGACACCGGGGAGCTGTTTTTT.

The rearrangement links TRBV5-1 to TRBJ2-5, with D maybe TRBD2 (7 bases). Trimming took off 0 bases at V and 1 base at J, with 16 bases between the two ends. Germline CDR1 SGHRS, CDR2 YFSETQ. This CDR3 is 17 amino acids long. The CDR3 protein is CASSLVGRGRSQETQYF. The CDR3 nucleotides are TGCGCCAGCAGCTTGGTGGGGCGGGGGCGCTCCCAAGAGACCCAGTACTTC.

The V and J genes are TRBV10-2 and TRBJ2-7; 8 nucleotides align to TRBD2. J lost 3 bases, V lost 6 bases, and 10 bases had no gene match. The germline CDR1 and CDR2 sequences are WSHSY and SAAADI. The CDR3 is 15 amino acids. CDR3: CASRATSGAYYEQYF. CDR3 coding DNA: TGCGCCAGCAGAGCTACTAGCGGAGCCTACTACGAGCAGTACTTC.

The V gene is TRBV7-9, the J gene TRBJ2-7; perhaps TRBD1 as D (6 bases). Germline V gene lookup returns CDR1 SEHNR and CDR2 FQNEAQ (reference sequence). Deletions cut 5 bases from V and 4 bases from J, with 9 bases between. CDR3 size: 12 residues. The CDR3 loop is CASSIQGYEQYF. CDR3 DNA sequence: TGTGCCAGCAGCATACAGGGTTACGAGCAGTACTTC.

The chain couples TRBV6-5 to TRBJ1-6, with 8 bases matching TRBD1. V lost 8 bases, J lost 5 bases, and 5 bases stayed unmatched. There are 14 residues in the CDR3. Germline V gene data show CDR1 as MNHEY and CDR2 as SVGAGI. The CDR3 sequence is CASRTGTNNSPLHF. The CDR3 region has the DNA TGTGCCAGCCGGACAGGGACAAATAATTCACCCCTCCACTTT.

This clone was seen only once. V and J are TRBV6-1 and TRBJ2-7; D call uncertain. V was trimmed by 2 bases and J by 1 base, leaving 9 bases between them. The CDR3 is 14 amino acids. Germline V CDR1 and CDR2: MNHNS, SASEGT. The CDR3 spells CASSESVLSYEQYF. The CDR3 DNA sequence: TGTGCCAGCAGTGAATCAGTTCTTTCCTACGAGCAGTACTTC.

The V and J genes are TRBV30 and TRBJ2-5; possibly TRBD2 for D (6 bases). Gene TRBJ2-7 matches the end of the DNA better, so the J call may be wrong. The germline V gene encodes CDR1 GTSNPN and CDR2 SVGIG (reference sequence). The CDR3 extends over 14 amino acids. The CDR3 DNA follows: TGTGCCTGGACCCCCACGGGGGTCTCCTACGAGCAGTACTTC. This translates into CAWTPTGVSYEQYF.

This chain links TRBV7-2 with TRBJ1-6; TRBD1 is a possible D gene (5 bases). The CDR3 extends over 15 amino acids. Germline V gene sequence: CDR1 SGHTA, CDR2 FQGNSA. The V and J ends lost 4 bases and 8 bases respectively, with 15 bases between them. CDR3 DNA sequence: TGTGCCAGCAGCTACCACCGGGGGGGGGATTCACCCCTCCACTTT. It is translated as CASSYHRGGDSPLHF.

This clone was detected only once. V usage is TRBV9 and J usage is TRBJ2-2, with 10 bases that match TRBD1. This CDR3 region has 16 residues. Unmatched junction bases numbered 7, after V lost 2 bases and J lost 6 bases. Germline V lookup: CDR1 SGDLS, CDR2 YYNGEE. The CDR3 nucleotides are TGTGCCAGCAGCGTTACCGGGACAGGGGTGGCCGGGGAGCTGTTTTTT. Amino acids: CASSVTGTGVAGELFF. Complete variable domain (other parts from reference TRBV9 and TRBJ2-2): DSGVTQTPKHLITATGQRVTLRCSPRSGDLSVYWYQQSLDQGLQFLIQYYNGEERAKGNILERFSAQQFPDLHSELNLSSLELGDSALYFCASSVTGTGVAGELFFGEGSRLTVL.